This TCR beta chain is from a study of T cell responses to AZD1222 COVID-19 vaccine. General study points: Along spike, vaccine-associated CD4 TCRs were found throughout, with dominance at 160-218 and 743-854. The peak T cell response came first, and repertoires were sampled only after it. Donors, mostly white British, included more females; clonal diversity was possibly underestimated.

The V gene's germline CDR1 is MDHEN and CDR2 SYDVKM. Trimming at V came to 4 bases and at J to 0 bases, leaving 8 bases not matched to a gene. The CDR3 length is 16 residues. The data were produced by immunoSEQ multiplex PCR, yet TCRdb's version contains in-frame clones alone and is incomplete. The table has 95,000 to 150,000 clones, about 90% seen once. In the case of this clone: No antigen is known for it.

This clonotype originated in an adult in good health. The V call is TRBV28, the J call TRBJ2-7; TRBD1 aligns across 8 bases. This sample comprised peripheral blood, obtained on day 0 of AZD1222 vaccination. The CDR3 protein is CASSSPQDRASYEQYF. For the CDR3, the DNA is TGTGCCAGCAGTTCACCCCAGGACAGGGCCTCCTACGAGCAGTACTTC.